This T cell receptor (beta chain) originates from a study of blood T cells in healthy people across ages. This clonotype was found once. A sample-barcoded 5' primer and a J-beta primer mix were used in a second PCR of roughly 7 to 12 cycles. TCRdb analysed the 5' RACE reads with MiXCR anew, one entry per CDR3 protein. The sample shows more than 800,000 distinct CDR3 sequences, about 28% of them seen only once. CDR1 SGHVS and CDR2 FQNEAQ come from the germline V gene. The CDR3 extends over 15 amino acids. The germline V and J ends were trimmed by 6 bases and 0 bases, with 12 bases remaining between them.

Material: blood. The rearrangement uses TRBV7-8 and TRBJ1-5, with unresolved D. The clonotype was recovered from a woman of 80 years or more in good health. In DNA form, the CDR3 reads TGTGCCAGCAGTCCGGACGGACTTAGCAATCAGCCCCAGCATTTT. It codes for CASSPDGLSNQPQHF.